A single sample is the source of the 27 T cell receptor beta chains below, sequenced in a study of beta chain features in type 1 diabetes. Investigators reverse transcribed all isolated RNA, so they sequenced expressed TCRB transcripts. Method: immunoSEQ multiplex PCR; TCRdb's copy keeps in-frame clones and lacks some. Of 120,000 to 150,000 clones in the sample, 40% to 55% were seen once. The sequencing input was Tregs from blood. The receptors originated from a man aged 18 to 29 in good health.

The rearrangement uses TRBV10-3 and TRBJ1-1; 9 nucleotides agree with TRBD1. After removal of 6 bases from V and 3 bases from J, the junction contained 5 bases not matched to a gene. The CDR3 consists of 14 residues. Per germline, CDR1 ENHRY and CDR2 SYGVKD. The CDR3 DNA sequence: TGTGCCATCAGCACGGGACAGGGTGACACTGAAGCTTTCTTT. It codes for CAISTGQGDTEAFF.

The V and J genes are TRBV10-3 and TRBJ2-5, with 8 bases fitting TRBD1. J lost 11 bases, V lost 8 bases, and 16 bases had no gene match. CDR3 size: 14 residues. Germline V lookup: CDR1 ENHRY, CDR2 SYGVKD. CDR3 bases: TGTGCCATCTGGGCAGGGGGCTCTTCGGGAGAGCAGTACTTC. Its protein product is CAIWAGGSSGEQYF.

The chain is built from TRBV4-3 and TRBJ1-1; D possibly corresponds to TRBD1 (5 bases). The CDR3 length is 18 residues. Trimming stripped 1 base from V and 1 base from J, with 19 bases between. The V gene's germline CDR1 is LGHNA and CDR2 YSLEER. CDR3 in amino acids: CASSQVLRGWGKNTEAFF. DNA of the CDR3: TGCGCCAGCAGCCAAGTCTTGCGGGGGTGGGGAAAGAACACTGAAGCTTTCTTT.

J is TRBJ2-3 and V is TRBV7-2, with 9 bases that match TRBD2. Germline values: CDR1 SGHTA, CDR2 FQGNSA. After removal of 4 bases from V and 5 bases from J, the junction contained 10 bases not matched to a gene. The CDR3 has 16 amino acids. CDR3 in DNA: TGTGCCAGCAGCTGGACTGGGGGCGGGGGGGGAGATACGCAGTATTTT. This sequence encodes CASSWTGGGGGDTQYF.

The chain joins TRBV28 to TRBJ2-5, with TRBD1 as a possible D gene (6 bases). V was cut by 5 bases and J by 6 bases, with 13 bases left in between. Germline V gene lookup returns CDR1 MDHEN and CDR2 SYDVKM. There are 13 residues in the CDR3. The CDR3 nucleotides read TGTGCCAGCAGTCACCAGGGGCGGCAGACCCAGTACTTC. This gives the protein CASSHQGRQTQYF.

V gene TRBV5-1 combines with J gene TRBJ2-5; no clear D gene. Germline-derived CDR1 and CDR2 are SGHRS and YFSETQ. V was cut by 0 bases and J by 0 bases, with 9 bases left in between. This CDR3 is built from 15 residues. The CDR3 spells CASSLVPGYQETQYF. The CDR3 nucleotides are TGCGCCAGCAGCTTGGTACCCGGGTACCAAGAGACCCAGTACTTC.

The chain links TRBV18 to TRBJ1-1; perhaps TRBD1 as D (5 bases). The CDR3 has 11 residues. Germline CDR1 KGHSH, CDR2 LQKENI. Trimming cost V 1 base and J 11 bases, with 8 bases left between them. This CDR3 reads CASSPQGSAFF. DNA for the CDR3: TGTGCCAGCTCACCACAGGGGTCGGCTTTCTTT.

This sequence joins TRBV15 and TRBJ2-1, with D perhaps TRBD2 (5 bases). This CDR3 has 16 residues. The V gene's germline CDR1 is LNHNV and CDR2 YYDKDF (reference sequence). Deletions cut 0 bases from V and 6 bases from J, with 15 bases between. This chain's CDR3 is CATSRELTKRRNEQFF. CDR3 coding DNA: TGTGCCACCAGCAGAGAATTGACTAAAAGACGCAATGAGCAGTTCTTC. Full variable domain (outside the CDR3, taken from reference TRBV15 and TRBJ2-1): DAMVIQNPRYQVTQFGKPVTLSCSQTLNHNVMYWYQQKSSQAPKLLFHYYDKDFNNEADTPDNFQSRRPNTSFCFLDIRSPGLGDTAMYLCATSRELTKRRNEQFFGPGTRLTVL.

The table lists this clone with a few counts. The CDR3 DNA reads as TGTGCCAGCAGCTTGGAGGCCCCGGGCGGGAGTCTAAACATTCAGTACTTC. Amino acid sequence: CASSLEAPGGSLNIQYF. The chain joins TRBV5-4 to TRBJ2-4; 7 bases match TRBD2. Germline CDR1 reads SGHNT; CDR2 reads YYREEE (reference sequence). This CDR3 has 17 amino acids. Unmatched junction bases numbered 12, after V lost 0 bases and J lost 6 bases.

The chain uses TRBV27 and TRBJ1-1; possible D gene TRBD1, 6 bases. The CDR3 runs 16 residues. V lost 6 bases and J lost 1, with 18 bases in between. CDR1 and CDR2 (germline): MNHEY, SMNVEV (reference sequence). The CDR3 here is CASSPYRDTKNTEAFF. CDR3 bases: TGTGCCAGCAGCCCGTACCGGGACACAAAGAACACTGAAGCTTTCTTT.

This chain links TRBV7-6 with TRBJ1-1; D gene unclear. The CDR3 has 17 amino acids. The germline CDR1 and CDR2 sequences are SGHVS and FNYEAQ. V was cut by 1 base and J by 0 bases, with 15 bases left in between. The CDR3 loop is CASSLGAQALLNTEAFF. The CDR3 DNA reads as TGTGCCAGCAGCTTAGGTGCGCAGGCTCTACTGAACACTGAAGCTTTCTTT.

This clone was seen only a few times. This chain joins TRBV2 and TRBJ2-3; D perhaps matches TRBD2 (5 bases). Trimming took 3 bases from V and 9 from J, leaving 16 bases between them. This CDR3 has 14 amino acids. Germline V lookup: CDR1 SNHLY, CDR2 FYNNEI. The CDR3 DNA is TGTGCCAGCAGTGAGGAGGCCGCTGTAGGGACGCAGTATTTT. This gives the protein CASSEEAAVGTQYF.

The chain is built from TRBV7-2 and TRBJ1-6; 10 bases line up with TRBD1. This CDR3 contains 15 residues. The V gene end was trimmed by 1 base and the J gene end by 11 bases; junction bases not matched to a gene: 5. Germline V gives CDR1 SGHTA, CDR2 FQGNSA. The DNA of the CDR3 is TGTGCCAGCAGCTTAGAGGGGACAGGGGTAACACCCCTCCACTTT. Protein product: CASSLEGTGVTPLHF.

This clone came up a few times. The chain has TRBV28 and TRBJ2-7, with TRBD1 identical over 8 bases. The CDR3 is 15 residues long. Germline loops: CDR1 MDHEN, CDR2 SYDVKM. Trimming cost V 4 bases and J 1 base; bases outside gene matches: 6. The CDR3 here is CASSSAGTGSYEQYF. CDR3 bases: TGTGCCAGCAGTTCGGCCGGGACAGGTTCCTACGAGCAGTACTTC.

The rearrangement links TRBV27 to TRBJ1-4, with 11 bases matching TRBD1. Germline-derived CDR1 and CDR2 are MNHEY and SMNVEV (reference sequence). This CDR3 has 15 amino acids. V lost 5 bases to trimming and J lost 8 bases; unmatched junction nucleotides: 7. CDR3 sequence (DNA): TGTGCCAGCAGTCCGGGGACAGGGGGTTGGGAAAAACTGTTTTTT. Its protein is CASSPGTGGWEKLFF. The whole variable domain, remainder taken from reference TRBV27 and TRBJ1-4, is EAQVTQNPRYLITVTGKKLTVTCSQNMNHEYMSWYRQDPGLGLRQIYYSMNVEVTDKGDVPEGYKVSRKEKRNFPLILESPSPNQTSLYFCASSPGTGGWEKLFFGSGTQLSVL.

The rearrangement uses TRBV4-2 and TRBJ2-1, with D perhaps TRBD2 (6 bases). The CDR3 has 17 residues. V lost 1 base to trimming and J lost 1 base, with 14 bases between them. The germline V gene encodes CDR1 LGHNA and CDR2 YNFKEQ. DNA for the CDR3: TGTGCCAGCAGCCAAGCACTTGCGGGACTTTCCTACAATGAGCAGTTCTTC. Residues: CASSQALAGLSYNEQFF.

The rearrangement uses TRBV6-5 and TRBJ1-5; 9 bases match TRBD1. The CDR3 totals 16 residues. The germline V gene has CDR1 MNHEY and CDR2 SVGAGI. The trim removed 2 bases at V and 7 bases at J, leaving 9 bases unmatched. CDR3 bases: TGTGCCAGCAGTTACCCCGGGACAGGGTCCGGGCAGCCCCAGCATTTT. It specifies CASSYPGTGSGQPQHF.

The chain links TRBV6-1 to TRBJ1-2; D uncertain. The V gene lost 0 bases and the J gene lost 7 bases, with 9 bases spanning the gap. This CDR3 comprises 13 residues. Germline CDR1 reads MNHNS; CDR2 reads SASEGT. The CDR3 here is CASSEARGIGYTF. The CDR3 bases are TGTGCCAGCAGTGAAGCGCGGGGAATTGGCTACACCTTC.

For the CDR3, the DNA is TGCGCCAGCAGCTTGGCCGCGGGAGCTAATGAAAAACTGTTTTTT. Its translation is CASSLAAGANEKLFF. V usage is TRBV5-1 and J usage is TRBJ1-4; D gene ambiguous. V dropped 0 bases and J dropped 3 bases, with 9 bases sitting between them. Looked up from germline, CDR1 is SGHRS and CDR2 is YFSETQ. The CDR3 loop spans 15 amino acids.

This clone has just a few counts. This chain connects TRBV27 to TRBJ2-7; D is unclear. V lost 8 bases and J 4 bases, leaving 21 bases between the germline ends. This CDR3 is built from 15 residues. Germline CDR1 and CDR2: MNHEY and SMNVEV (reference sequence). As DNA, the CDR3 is TGTGCCAGCCCTTGTTTCCCATCTAGATTGTACGAGCAGTACTTC. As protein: CASPCFPSRLYEQYF.

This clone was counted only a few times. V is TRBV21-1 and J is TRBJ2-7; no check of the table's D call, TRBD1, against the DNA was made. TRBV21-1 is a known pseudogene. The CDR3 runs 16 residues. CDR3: CASSPRTAYGIYEQYF. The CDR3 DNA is TGTGCCAGCAGCCCTCGGACAGCCTATGGTATCTACGAGCAGTACTTC.

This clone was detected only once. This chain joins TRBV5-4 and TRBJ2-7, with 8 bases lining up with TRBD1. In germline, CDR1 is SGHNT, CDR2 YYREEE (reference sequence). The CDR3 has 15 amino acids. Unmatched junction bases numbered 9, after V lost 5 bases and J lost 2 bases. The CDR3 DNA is TGTGCCAGCAGGCCCTCTTGGGACAGGACCTACGAGCAGTACTTC. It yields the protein CASRPSWDRTYEQYF. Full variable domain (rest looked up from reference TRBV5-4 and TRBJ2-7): ETGVTQSPTHLIKTRGQQVTLRCSSQSGHNTVSWYQQALGQGPQFIFQYYREEENGRGNFPPRFSGLQFPNYSSELNVNALELDDSALYLCASRPSWDRTYEQYFGPGTRLTVT.

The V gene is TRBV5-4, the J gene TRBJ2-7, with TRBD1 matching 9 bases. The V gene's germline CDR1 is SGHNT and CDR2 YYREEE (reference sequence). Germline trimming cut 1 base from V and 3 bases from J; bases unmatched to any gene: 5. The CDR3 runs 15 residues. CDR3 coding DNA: TGTGCCAGCAGCTTGTATCGGACAGGGGACTACGAGCAGTACTTC. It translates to CASSLYRTGDYEQYF.

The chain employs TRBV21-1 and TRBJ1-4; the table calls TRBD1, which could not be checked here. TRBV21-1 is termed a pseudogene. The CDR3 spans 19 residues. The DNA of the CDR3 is TGTGCCAGCAGCAAAGGCCCCACAGGGGGGGGTGCAACTAATGAAAAACTGTTTTTT. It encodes CASSKGPTGGGATNEKLFF.

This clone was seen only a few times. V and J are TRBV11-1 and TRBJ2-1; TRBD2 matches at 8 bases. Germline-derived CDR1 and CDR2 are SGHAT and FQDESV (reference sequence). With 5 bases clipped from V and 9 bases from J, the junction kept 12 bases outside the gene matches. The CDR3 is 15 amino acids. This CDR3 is CASSGFIGLATEQFF. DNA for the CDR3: TGTGCCAGCAGCGGGTTTATCGGACTAGCCACTGAGCAGTTCTTC.

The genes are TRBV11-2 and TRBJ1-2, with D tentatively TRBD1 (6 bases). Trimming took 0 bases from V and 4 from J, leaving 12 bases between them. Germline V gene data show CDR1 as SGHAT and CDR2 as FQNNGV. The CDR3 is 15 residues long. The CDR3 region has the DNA TGTGCCAGCAGCTTAGATCCCGGGACACCCTATGGCTACACCTTC. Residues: CASSLDPGTPYGYTF.

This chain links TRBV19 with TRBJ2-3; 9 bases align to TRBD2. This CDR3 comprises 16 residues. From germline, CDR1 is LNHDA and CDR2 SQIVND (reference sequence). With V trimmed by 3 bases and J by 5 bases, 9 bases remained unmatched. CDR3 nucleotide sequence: TGTGCCAGTAGTATTCGCGCTAGCGGGATTGGAGATACGCAGTATTTT. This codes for CASSIRASGIGDTQYF.